The 18 T cell receptor beta chains presented below share a single source sample, sequenced in a study of regulatory T cells in long-lasting Graves disease (dated by TCRdb to 2020 to 2022). Library preparation used multiplex PCR. The sequencer was an Illumina HiSeq 4000. TCR beta libraries were built with iRepertoire HTBI primers and Arm-PCR amplification of CDR3 regions. The public sequencing data were trimmed at Q25 with fastp and processed into clonotypes with MiXCR by TCRdb, which kept only in-frame beta chains. Rows are combined by CDR3 protein, so each entry shows the most common genes and DNA. In this sample the table shows about 470,000 distinct CDR3 sequences, about a fifth of which occur a single time. In total, the top ten clones hold 7% to 9.5% of the sample. The label giving this sample's time point can be read as: persistent/refractory GD, antithyroid drugs over 5 years with positive TRAb. For both TCR sequencing and RNA sequencing, RNA was extracted from PBMCs using TRIzol.

The sample here was peripheral blood mononuclear cells (PBMCs), taken when the disease was refractory, from a patient treated with antithyroid drugs. The receptors were gathered from a female donor with Graves disease.

This chain connects TRBV15 to TRBJ2-7; a weak D match, TRBD1 (6 bases). CDR1 and CDR2 from the germline V gene are LNHNV and YYDKDF (reference sequence). V was shortened by 0 bases and J by 3 bases, with 12 bases between the two germline ends. The CDR3 covers 15 residues. The CDR3 DNA is TGTGCCACCAGCAGAGATTCAGGGGCTAGCTACGAGCAGTACTTC. It codes for CATSRDSGASYEQYF.

About this clonotype itself: This is likely an artifact of a read error, given a far larger clone one base away. The chain is built from TRBV27 and TRBJ1-2; 8 nucleotides line up with TRBD1. The germline CDR1 and CDR2 sequences are MNHEY and SMNVEV (reference sequence). J was trimmed by 4 bases and V by 5 bases; bases with no gene match: 6. This CDR3 has 14 amino acids. DNA for the CDR3: TGTGCCAGCAGTGATCAAGGACAGGGCTATGGCTACACCTTC. Amino acid sequence: CASSDQGQGYGYTF.

The gene calls are TRBV6-5 and TRBJ1-6; tentatively, D is TRBD1 (6 bases). Trimming cost V 4 bases and J 8 bases, with 24 bases left between them. Per germline, CDR1 MNHEY and CDR2 SVGAGI. This CDR3 spans 18 amino acids. In DNA, the CDR3 is TGTGCCAGCAGTTTTCGATCCCGACAGGAGCGGTATCATTCACCCCTCCACTTT. As protein: CASSFRSRQERYHSPLHF.

In this sample, this clonotype turned up many times. The V and J genes are TRBV6-1 and TRBJ2-2; the D gene could be TRBD1 or TRBD2 (6 bases each). The CDR3 runs to 14 residues. Trimming took off 10 bases at V and 1 base at J, with 13 bases between the two ends. Germline CDR1 reads MNHNS; CDR2 reads SASEGT. CDR3 nucleotide sequence: TGTGCCACCCGGGGGCAGATGAACACCGGGGAGCTGTTTTTT. Residues: CATRGQMNTGELFF.

The sample holds a few counts of this clonotype. This chain links TRBV9 with TRBJ2-5; D may be TRBD1 or TRBD2 (5 bases each). The CDR3 length is 15 residues. V was shortened by 4 bases and J by 4 bases, with 17 bases between the two germline ends. Germline assignment: CDR1 SGDLS and CDR2 YYNGEE. CDR3 coding DNA: TGTGCCAGCAGCCCCCGGTTTGGGGACGGAGAGACCCAGTACTTC. Its translation: CASSPRFGDGETQYF.

This clonotype was detected only once. The rearrangement joins TRBV5-1 to TRBJ2-7; TRBD1 might be the D (5 bases). Looked up from germline, CDR1 is SGHRS and CDR2 is YFSETQ. CDR3 length: 13 amino acids. Trimming removed 2 bases at V and 3 bases at J, with 9 bases between. In DNA, the CDR3 is TGCGCCAGCAGCTTTCAGGGTTACTACGAGCAGTACTTC. This encodes CASSFQGYYEQYF.

To note about this clonotype: With a much larger clone just one base away, this may be a read error. CDR3 region: CASSPTIEGSAYEQYF. DNA of the CDR3: TGTGCCAGCAGTCCGACCATCGAGGGATCGGCCTACGAGCAGTACTTC. The rearrangement links TRBV6-2 or TRBV6-3 to TRBJ2-7; possibly TRBD2 for D (5 bases). This CDR3 is 16 amino acids long. Germline V gene sequence: CDR1 MNHEY, CDR2 SVGEGT. The V and J ends lost 5 bases and 2 bases respectively, with 19 bases between them.

This clonotype showed up just a few times. The V call is TRBV5-5, the J call TRBJ2-2; 14 bases are a match to TRBD2. This CDR3 contains 16 residues. CDR1 is SGHKS and CDR2 is YYEKEE in the germline V gene (reference sequence). Trimming took 4 bases from V and 7 from J; bases not matched to a gene: 6. The CDR3 DNA follows: TGTGCCAGCAGCACGGGACTAGCGGGAGCTTTCGGGGAGCTGTTTTTT. Its protein product is CASSTGLAGAFGELFF. Complete variable domain (other parts from reference TRBV5-5 and TRBJ2-2): DAGVTQSPTHLIKTRGQQVTLRCSPISGHKSVSWYQQVLGQGPQFIFQYYEKEERGRGNFPDRFSARQFPNYSSELNVNALLLGDSALYLCASSTGLAGAFGELFFGEGSRLTVL.

This rearrangement joins TRBV4-3 to TRBJ2-1; 13 bases map to TRBD2. The germline V gene encodes CDR1 LGHNA and CDR2 YSLEER. The V and J ends lost 4 bases and 6 bases, in that order; junction bases with no gene match: 3. This CDR3 comprises 15 residues. For the CDR3, the DNA is TGCGCCAGCAGCCGGGGACTAGCGGGAATCAATGAGCAGTTCTTC. Translating gives CASSRGLAGINEQFF.

This clonotype was seen many times. Sequence at one end of the junction differs from germline and may be a read error. The chain carries TRBV18 and TRBJ1-1; the D gene is possibly TRBD1 (6 bases). The CDR3 runs to 14 residues. Germline V CDR1 and CDR2: KGHSH, LQKENI. The CDR3 nucleotides are TGTGCCAGCTCACCACCGGGGGGGGGCCGACTCTCTTCCTTT. Translation gives CASSPPGGGRLSSF.

The chain joins TRBV4-2 to TRBJ1-4; 8 bases line up with TRBD1. The J segment lost 3 bases and the V segment lost 5 bases, leaving 5 bases of the junction unmatched. CDR3 length: 15 residues. The V gene's germline CDR1 is LGHNA and CDR2 YNFKEQ. The CDR3 is CASSWPGQANEKLFF. CDR3 nucleotide sequence: TGTGCCAGCAGCTGGCCGGGACAGGCTAATGAAAAACTGTTTTTT.

The chain has TRBV4-1 and TRBJ2-2; D is uncertain. CDR1 is MGHRA and CDR2 is YSYEKL in the germline V gene. The CDR3 is 19 residues long. The ends were cut back, 6 bases at V and 0 bases at J, with 23 bases in the middle. The CDR3 sequence: CASRHMGRTTASNTGELFF. The CDR3 coding sequence is TGCGCCAGCAGGCACATGGGCAGGACGACGGCATCGAACACCGGGGAGCTGTTTTTT.

This clonotype was detected only once. The CDR3 DNA is TGTGCCACTAAGACGGGGAACTATGGCTACACCTTC. It codes for CATKTGNYGYTF. This sequence joins TRBV19 and TRBJ1-2; D remains unclear. Germline lookup yields CDR1 LNHDA and CDR2 SQIVND (reference sequence). This CDR3 contains 12 residues. The V end lost 10 bases, the J end lost 2 bases, and 11 bases lay between the germline ends.

This clonotype has at least ten counts. The DNA of the CDR3 is TGTGCCAGCAGTTTCGGGCCCACTAAGAATCAGCCCCAGCATTTT. Translated: CASSFGPTKNQPQHF. The chain has TRBV28 and TRBJ1-5; D unclear. This CDR3 comprises 15 residues. Germline V gene sequence: CDR1 MDHEN, CDR2 SYDVKM. V gave up 3 bases and J gave up 4 bases, with 13 bases separating them.

In its sample, this clonotype was seen many times. V gene TRBV12-3 or TRBV12-4 combines with J gene TRBJ1-3; D not certain. Trimming stripped 3 bases from V and 0 bases from J, with 6 bases between. The CDR3 has 14 residues. CDR3 in DNA: TGTGCCAGCAGTTTTGACGACTCTGGAAACACCATATATTTT. This encodes CASSFDDSGNTIYF.

This clonotype was counted a single time. The chain carries TRBV19 and TRBJ1-4; 8 nucleotides line up with TRBD1. The J segment lost 6 bases and the V segment lost 9 bases, leaving 6 bases of the junction unmatched. Per germline, CDR1 LNHDA and CDR2 SQIVND (reference sequence). CDR3 length: 13 residues. The CDR3, as DNA: TGTGCCAGCCGGGACAGGCCTTATGAAAAACTGTTTTTT. Protein sequence: CASRDRPYEKLFF.

Comment on this clonotype: This may be a read error, as it is one base from a much larger clone. V is TRBV7-9 and J is TRBJ1-1; D is possibly TRBD1 (5 bases). Germline CDR1 reads SEHNR; CDR2 reads FQNEAQ (reference sequence). The CDR3 is 13 amino acids. This chain's CDR3 is CASSARGGLRASF. The CDR3 region has the DNA TGTGCCAGCAGCGCAAGGGGCGGCCTGCGCGCTTCCTTT.

The rearrangement uses TRBV7-6 and TRBJ2-7; 7 nucleotides line up with TRBD2. Per germline, CDR1 SGHVS and CDR2 FNYEAQ. V lost 1 base to trimming and J lost 1 base; unmatched junction nucleotides: 10. CDR3 length: 17 residues. The CDR3 bases are TGTGCCAGCAGCTTAGACTCACCGGGGGGAAAGTCCTACGAGCAGTACTTC. Its protein product is CASSLDSPGGKSYEQYF.